These 27 T cell receptor beta chains were sequenced from one sample in a study of T cells in tuberculosis. The sample's time point: new active TB diagnosis, blood taken before or within 7 days of starting treatment. Assay: immunoSEQ multiplex PCR; the TCRdb copy retains only in-frame clones and omits some. The sample contains 25,000 to 30,000 clones, around 90% of which appear only once. Material: PBMCs, obtained at tuberculosis diagnosis. These receptors came from an adult with tuberculosis.

V gene TRBV29-1 combines with J gene TRBJ1-6, with 11 bases aligning to TRBD1. CDR1 and CDR2 from the germline V gene are SQVTM and ANQGSEA. CDR3 size: 14 residues. The J segment lost 8 bases and the V segment lost 5 bases, leaving 5 bases of the junction unmatched. CDR3 protein: CSVSDRGPDSPLHF. The CDR3 DNA is TGCAGCGTTTCGGACAGGGGGCCTGATTCACCCCTCCACTTT. Complete variable domain (other parts from reference TRBV29-1 and TRBJ1-6): SAVISQKPSRDICQRGTSLTIQCQVDSQVTMMFWYRQQPGQSLTLIATANQGSEATYESGFVIDKFPISRPNLTFSTLTVSNMSPEDSSIYLCSVSDRGPDSPLHFGNGTRLTVT.

The chain is built from TRBV5-1 and TRBJ2-5; D unresolved. CDR3 length: 16 residues. V gave up 5 bases and J gave up 1 base, with 18 bases separating them. The germline V gene has CDR1 SGHRS and CDR2 YFSETQ. In DNA form, the CDR3 reads TGCGCCAGCAGACTCGACTTCCGCAGCCCCCAAGAGACCCAGTACTTC. Amino acids: CASRLDFRSPQETQYF.

The gene calls are TRBV27 and TRBJ1-1, with D hard to call. The germline V gene encodes CDR1 MNHEY and CDR2 SMNVEV (reference sequence). This CDR3 has 16 amino acids. Trimming pared 0 bases from V and 0 bases from J, leaving 11 bases between. The CDR3 DNA is TGTGCCAGCAGTTTATCGCTCCGGGAGGTGAACACTGAAGCTTTCTTT. This sequence encodes CASSLSLREVNTEAFF.

This chain links TRBV28 with TRBJ1-6, with 9 bases identical to TRBD1. Germline V gene lookup returns CDR1 MDHEN and CDR2 SYDVKM. This CDR3 region has 14 residues. V shed 6 bases and J 8 bases; nucleotides not matched to a gene: 5. In DNA, the CDR3 is TGTGCCAGCAGCTACGGACAGGGGTATTCACCCCTCCACTTT. This translates into CASSYGQGYSPLHF.

In this sample, this clone turned up once. The V call is TRBV19, the J call TRBJ1-1, with 8 nucleotides matching TRBD1. This CDR3 comprises 16 residues. Trimming removed 1 base from V and 1 base from J; junction bases left unmatched: 5. Germline CDR1 LNHDA, CDR2 SQIVND (reference sequence). The CDR3 is CASSIVATGANTEAFF. The DNA for the CDR3 is TGTGCCAGTAGTATAGTCGCGACAGGGGCGAACACTGAAGCTTTCTTT.

The rearrangement links TRBV4-1 to TRBJ2-1, with 8 bases lining up with TRBD2. Germline trimming cut 0 bases from V and 4 bases from J; bases unmatched to any gene: 2. The germline CDR1 and CDR2 sequences are MGHRA and YSYEKL. The CDR3 runs 15 residues. Here the CDR3 DNA reads TGCGCCAGCAGCCAAGAGACTAGCGCTTACAATGAGCAGTTCTTC. Its translation: CASSQETSAYNEQFF.

The genes are TRBV14 and TRBJ2-2; D possibly corresponds to TRBD1 (6 bases). V shed 4 bases and J shed 1 base, with 10 bases lying between them. This CDR3 has 15 residues. Germline V gene data show CDR1 as SGHDN and CDR2 as FVKESK. The CDR3 sequence is CASSLQGVNTGELFF. The CDR3 coding sequence is TGTGCCAGCAGCCTACAGGGAGTGAACACCGGGGAGCTGTTTTTT. The entire variable domain, with the rest obtained from reference TRBV14 and TRBJ2-2, is as follows: EAGVTQFPSHSVIEKGQTVTLRCDPISGHDNLYWYRRVMGKEIKFLLHFVKESKQDESGMPNNRFLAERTGGTYSTLKVQPAELEDSGVYFCASSLQGVNTGELFFGEGSRLTVL.

This clone has more than one count but fewer than ten. The rearrangement joins TRBV30 to TRBJ1-6; perhaps TRBD1 as D (6 bases). The CDR3 sequence is 13 residues long. The germline V and J ends were trimmed by 2 bases and 8 bases, with 10 bases remaining between them. The germline gives CDR1 GTSNPN, CDR2 SVGIG (reference sequence). CDR3 in DNA: TGTGCCTGGAGTCAGGGGTCGGATTCACCCCTCCACTTT. It is translated as CAWSQGSDSPLHF. The full variable domain, its missing parts supplied by reference TRBV30 and TRBJ1-6, is SQTIHQWPATLVQPVGSPLSLECTVEGTSNPNLYWYRQAAGRGLQLLFYSVGIGQISSEVPQNLSASRPQDRQFILSSKKLLLSDSGFYLCAWSQGSDSPLHFGNGTRLTVT.

The chain couples TRBV6-6 to TRBJ1-1; D remains ambiguous. The CDR3 sequence is 15 residues long. Per the germline V gene, CDR1 is MNHNY and CDR2 is SVGAGI (reference sequence). V gave up 0 bases and J gave up 0 bases, with 8 bases separating them. CDR3 loop: CASSYSVTVNTEAFF. The CDR3 region has the DNA TGTGCCAGCAGTTACTCGGTTACTGTGAACACTGAAGCTTTCTTT.

This clone was found a few times. The rearrangement joins TRBV5-1 to TRBJ1-1, with 7 nucleotides matching TRBD1. The CDR3 has 14 residues. J was trimmed by 5 bases and V by 4 bases; bases with no gene match: 8. Germline V gene sequence: CDR1 SGHRS, CDR2 YFSETQ. The CDR3, as DNA: TGCGCCAGCAGCACAGGAAACAGGGGAACTGAAGCTTTCTTT. It yields the protein CASSTGNRGTEAFF. Full variable domain (remainder filled in from reference TRBV5-1 and TRBJ1-1): KAGVTQTPRYLIKTRGQQVTLSCSPISGHRSVSWYQQTPGQGLQFLFEYFSETQRNKGNFPGRFSGRQFSNSRSEMNVSTLELGDSALYLCASSTGNRGTEAFFGQGTRLTVV.

The chain couples TRBV7-3 to TRBJ2-1, with a tentative D call TRBD2 (7 bases). Germline V lookup: CDR1 SGHTA, CDR2 FQGTGA. The germline V and J ends were trimmed by 0 bases and 5 bases, with 20 bases remaining between them. This CDR3 region has 18 residues. The CDR3 loop is CASSLTSHTGGRHNEQFF. The DNA for the CDR3 is TGTGCCAGCAGCTTAACCTCCCACACCGGGGGGCGGCACAATGAGCAGTTCTTC. Complete variable domain (other parts from reference TRBV7-3 and TRBJ2-1): GAGVSQTPSNKVTEKGKYVELRCDPISGHTALYWYRQSLGQGPEFLIYFQGTGAADDSGLPNDRFFAVRPEGSVSTLKIQRTERGDSAVYLCASSLTSHTGGRHNEQFFGPGTRLTVL.

The chain uses TRBV18 and TRBJ2-2, with a tentative D call TRBD2 (6 bases). CDR1 and CDR2 from the germline V gene are KGHSH and LQKENI. V lost 3 bases and J lost 5, with 16 bases in between. There are 16 residues in the CDR3. CDR3 amino acids: CASSPRDSPWTGELFF. As DNA, the CDR3 is TGTGCCAGCTCACCCCGGGACTCCCCCTGGACCGGGGAGCTGTTTTTT.

The rearrangement links TRBV7-6 to TRBJ1-1; tentatively, D is TRBD1 (6 bases). This CDR3 region has 21 residues. CDR1 is SGHVS and CDR2 is FNYEAQ in the germline V gene. V was pared by 4 bases and J by 4 bases, with 34 bases between. The DNA of the CDR3 is TGTGCCAGCAGCTCATTACCGGGACAAGGAGCCCCAGGGGTTATTGGCACTGAAGCTTTCTTT. Translated, it gives CASSSLPGQGAPGVIGTEAFF.

The V and J genes are TRBV30 and TRBJ1-3; no clear D. The CDR3 covers 13 residues. Trimming removed 0 bases at V and 1 base at J, with 4 bases between. Germline V lookup: CDR1 GTSNPN, CDR2 SVGIG (reference sequence). The DNA for the CDR3 is TGTGCCTGGAGTGTACAGTCTGGAAACACCATATATTTT. Residues: CAWSVQSGNTIYF.

The V call is TRBV5-6, the J call TRBJ1-2; 7 bases align to TRBD1. Looked up from germline, CDR1 is SGHDT and CDR2 is YYEEEE. V lost 1 base to trimming and J lost 8 bases; unmatched junction nucleotides: 14. This CDR3 region has 16 residues. This CDR3 is CASSLSPTGTSWGYTF. As DNA, the CDR3 is TGTGCCAGCAGCTTGTCCCCGACAGGGACCTCTTGGGGCTACACCTTC.

The J gene is TRBJ2-6, the V gene TRBV9; 7 bases are a match to TRBD2. The CDR3 spans 18 residues. Germline CDR1 reads SGDLS; CDR2 reads YYNGEE. Losses at the gene ends were 1 base for V and 1 base for J; bases not matched to a gene: 8. The CDR3 bases are TGTGCCAGCAGCGTAAACATAGCGGGTAGGTCTGGGGCCAACGTCCTGACTTTC. This translates into CASSVNIAGRSGANVLTF.

The J gene is TRBJ2-1, the V gene TRBV18, with 7 bases identical to TRBD1. The CDR3 totals 16 residues. Per germline, CDR1 KGHSH and CDR2 LQKENI. V lost 3 bases to trimming and J lost 4 bases; unmatched junction nucleotides: 9. The CDR3 coding sequence is TGTGCCAGCTCACCCGCCGGCACAGGGGAGTACAATGAGCAGTTCTTC. Translating gives CASSPAGTGEYNEQFF.

CDR3 sequence reads: CASSTGDRERGNTIYF. The CDR3 nucleotides read TGCGCCAGCAGCACGGGGGACAGGGAAAGAGGAAACACCATATATTTT. The J gene is TRBJ1-3, the V gene TRBV5-1; 9 bases line up with TRBD1. The CDR3 runs 16 residues. Germline V gene data show CDR1 as SGHRS and CDR2 as YFSETQ. The trim removed 4 bases at V and 4 bases at J, leaving 9 bases unmatched. Using reference TRBV5-1 and TRBJ1-3 for the parts outside the CDR3, the full variable domain is KAGVTQTPRYLIKTRGQQVTLSCSPISGHRSVSWYQQTPGQGLQFLFEYFSETQRNKGNFPGRFSGRQFSNSRSEMNVSTLELGDSALYLCASSTGDRERGNTIYFGEGSWLTVV.

The chain combines TRBV19 with TRBJ2-1; perhaps TRBD2 as D (7 bases). The V gene lost 3 bases and the J gene lost 0 bases, with 9 bases spanning the gap. The CDR3 is 15 residues long. Germline loops: CDR1 LNHDA, CDR2 SQIVND (reference sequence). DNA of the CDR3: TGTGCCAGTAGTATTAGGGGGGGCTCCTACAATGAGCAGTTCTTC. Translation gives CASSIRGGSYNEQFF.

A word on this clone: The junction and the germline gene differ at one end; a read error may be behind it. The rearrangement links TRBV28 to TRBJ1-4; D is undetermined. Germline CDR1 is MDHEN and CDR2 is SYDVKM. The CDR3 length is 16 residues. The CDR3 protein is CASSLVLGRANKKLFF. The CDR3 nucleotides are TGTGCCAGCAGTTTGGTGTTGGGGAGAGCTAATAAAAAACTGTTTTTT.

Concerning this clone: This same CDR3 is encoded by further DNA sequences in the sample. CDR3 bases: TGTGCCAGCAGTTTGTCACAAACAGCTTTCTTT. Translated: CASSLSQTAFF. This chain connects TRBV28 to TRBJ1-1; the D is unclear. The CDR3 totals 11 residues. Per germline, CDR1 MDHEN and CDR2 SYDVKM. V was cut by 3 bases and J by 10 bases, with 9 bases left in between.

This chain links TRBV6-1 with TRBJ1-2, with 7 bases fitting TRBD1. J lost 3 bases, V lost 7 bases, and 8 bases had no gene match. Germline V lookup: CDR1 MNHNS, CDR2 SASEGT. The length of the CDR3 is 14 residues. The DNA for the CDR3 is TGTGCCAGCAACAGACAGGGTTGGGACTATGGCTACACCTTC. This gives the protein CASNRQGWDYGYTF.

V is TRBV6-5 and J is TRBJ1-5, with D uncertain. The CDR3 totals 14 residues. Trimming pared 2 bases from V and 1 base from J, leaving 6 bases between. Germline V lookup: CDR1 MNHEY, CDR2 SVGAGI. As DNA, the CDR3 is TGTGCCAGCAGTTACGGAGGGAGCAATCAGCCCCAGCATTTT. Encoded protein: CASSYGGSNQPQHF.

This chain uses TRBV9 with TRBJ1-2; 10 bases fit TRBD1. From germline, CDR1 is SGDLS and CDR2 YYNGEE. The ends lost 4 bases at V and 6 bases at J; junction bases unmatched: 9. The CDR3 consists of 15 residues. Here the CDR3 DNA reads TGTGCCAGCAGCAGAAGACAGGGGGCGGTTGATGGCTACACCTTC. This gives the protein CASSRRQGAVDGYTF.

This chain uses TRBV4-1 with TRBJ2-7; tentative D call: TRBD1 (6 bases). V was cut by 4 bases and J by 3 bases, with 10 bases left in between. The germline V gene has CDR1 MGHRA and CDR2 YSYEKL. The CDR3 covers 13 residues. The CDR3 sequence is CASSRGQLYEQYF. In DNA, the CDR3 is TGCGCCAGCAGCCGAGGACAGCTCTACGAGCAGTACTTC.

This chain joins TRBV10-3 and TRBJ1-5; weak D call: TRBD1 (6 bases). Germline values: CDR1 ENHRY, CDR2 SYGVKD. The CDR3 extends over 17 amino acids. Trimming left V 0 bases short and J 1 base short, with 13 bases between. CDR3: CAISESGRGTSNQPQHF. CDR3 nucleotides: TGTGCCATCAGTGAGTCGGGGAGGGGGACCAGCAATCAGCCCCAGCATTTT.

The gene calls are TRBV19 and TRBJ1-5; possible D gene TRBD1, 5 bases. Germline CDR1 LNHDA, CDR2 SQIVND (reference sequence). Between the trimmed V and J ends, which lost 3 bases and 1 base, there was a span of 19 bases. The CDR3 loop spans 18 amino acids. CDR3 protein: CASSIVGRGRLSNQPQHF. The CDR3 DNA is TGTGCCAGTAGTATCGTGGGGCGGGGGAGACTAAGCAATCAGCCCCAGCATTTT.